The clone carrying this T cell receptor beta chain was seen at least ten times. Its specificity is not known. Germline V gene sequence: CDR1 DFQATT, CDR2 SNEGSKA (reference sequence). Trimming pared 0 bases from V and 2 bases from J, leaving 14 bases between. The CDR3 is 15 amino acids. This sample was taken from a study of early T cells in non-severe SARS-CoV-2 infection. Across the whole study: Chains stayed unpaired after sequencing of bulk RNA from unsorted whole blood. General observations from the study: In VDJdb matching, anti-spike CD8 responses were favored while private and CD4 specificities went missing.

The TCR library protocol was used to attach unique molecular identifiers. These identifiers were attached to individual cDNA molecules. TCRdb re-analysed the 5' RACE reads in MiXCR, keeping a single row per CDR3 protein. The sample contains tens of thousands of distinct CDR3 sequences, over 10% of which appear only once. This sequence was found in an adult who was a healthcare worker with PCR-confirmed SARS-CoV-2 infection or an uninfected control (not recorded which). The sequencing sample was made of whole blood. The chain combines TRBV20-1 with TRBJ2-7; maybe TRBD2 (5 bases). The CDR3 region has the DNA TGCAGTGCTAGAGAGGGGTCTAGCCCAACCTACGAGCAGTACTTC. This sequence encodes CSAREGSSPTYEQYF.